A single T cell receptor beta chain is shown here with its context. This specimen belongs to a study of cytomegalovirus exposure and HLA in healthy donors. Some clones are missing from TCRdb's copy, which holds only in-frame ones; the method was immunoSEQ multiplex PCR. The sample lists under 200,000 clones, around 96% occurring once. The ends lost 5 bases at V and 9 bases at J; junction bases unmatched: 2. The CDR3 has 12 residues. The germline V gene encodes CDR1 SGHVS and CDR2 FNYEAQ. The chain carries TRBV7-6 and TRBJ2-3, with TRBD1 matching 10 bases. The sequenced material came from PBMCs. This receptor was obtained from a woman under 30 in good health and CMV-seronegative. CDR3 sequence: CASSRDRGTQYF. The CDR3 DNA follows: TGTGCCAGCAGCCGGGACAGGGGCACGCAGTATTTT.